These T cell receptor beta chains were read from a single sample in a study of cytomegalovirus exposure and HLA in healthy donors. Assay used: immunoSEQ multiplex PCR; TCRdb lists only in-frame clones, some missing. The sample has under 150,000 clones; over 75% are singletons. The sequenced sample was PBMCs. These receptor sequences come from a male donor in good health and CMV-seronegative. Each CDR3 is given with its conserved first and last residue. Each record gives: J gene, V gene, clone size, CDR3 protein. Where a row states a size, it is once, few, many or the class of an expanded clone; other rows omit it.

j_gene: TRBJ2-2; v_gene: TRBV7-2; abundance: .; CDR3aa: CASSFFGGSHTGELFF
j_gene: TRBJ2-2; v_gene: TRBV5-1; abundance: .; CDR3aa: CASSRLFTGELFF
j_gene: TRBJ1-1; v_gene: TRBV5-1; abundance: .; CDR3aa: CASSTQNTEAFF
j_gene: TRBJ2-1; v_gene: TRBV6-5; abundance: .; CDR3aa: CASSYSGVYNEQFF
j_gene: TRBJ2-1; v_gene: TRBV28; abundance: .; CDR3aa: CASSPHAPSSGDEFF
j_gene: TRBJ2-1; v_gene: TRBV4-1; abundance: .; CDR3aa: CASSQEETPPKNEQFF
j_gene: TRBJ1-1; v_gene: TRBV28; abundance: .; CDR3aa: CASSPTGTNTEAFF
j_gene: TRBJ1-2; v_gene: TRBV5-4; abundance: .; CDR3aa: CASSSASGYYGYTF
j_gene: TRBJ2-7; v_gene: TRBV9; abundance: .; CDR3aa: CASSALAYF
j_gene: TRBJ2-7; v_gene: TRBV7-9; abundance: .; CDR3aa: CASSSPPITEFSYEQYF
j_gene: TRBJ1-2; v_gene: TRBV6-5; abundance: .; CDR3aa: CASTRKAAGGVGYTF
j_gene: TRBJ2-3; v_gene: TRBV5-1; abundance: few; CDR3aa: CASSSLAADTQYF
j_gene: TRBJ1-1; v_gene: TRBV28; abundance: .; CDR3aa: CASSLPGTGGEAFF
j_gene: TRBJ2-7; v_gene: TRBV5-6; abundance: .; CDR3aa: CASSPTQGSSYEQYF
j_gene: TRBJ2-5; v_gene: TRBV7-8; abundance: .; CDR3aa: CASSLGRETQYF
j_gene: TRBJ2-2; v_gene: TRBV6-6; abundance: .; CDR3aa: CASTTQQLNTGELFF
j_gene: TRBJ2-7; v_gene: TRBV27; abundance: .; CDR3aa: CASSFKGLAVYEQYF
j_gene: TRBJ2-5; v_gene: TRBV19; abundance: .; CDR3aa: CASSTGLAETQYF
j_gene: TRBJ2-5; v_gene: TRBV4-1; abundance: .; CDR3aa: CASSLTKQVLETQYF
j_gene: TRBJ2-1; v_gene: TRBV18; abundance: once; CDR3aa: CASSPPTSGIGNEQFF
j_gene: TRBJ2-5; v_gene: TRBV6-5; abundance: few; CDR3aa: CASSLVAETETQYF
j_gene: TRBJ2-1; v_gene: TRBV9; abundance: .; CDR3aa: CASSVLFGGGNNEQFF
j_gene: TRBJ1-2; v_gene: TRBV20-1; abundance: .; CDR3aa: CSALPPEGYTF
j_gene: .; v_gene: TRBV29-1; abundance: .; CDR3aa: CSVEVEDTYSYEQYF
j_gene: TRBJ2-7; v_gene: TRBV19; abundance: .; CDR3aa: CASSFRGEEQYF
j_gene: TRBJ1-5; v_gene: TRBV6-1; abundance: few; CDR3aa: CASSEAGDNQPQHF
j_gene: TRBJ2-7; v_gene: TRBV6-1; abundance: .; CDR3aa: CASSGLTSYEQYF
j_gene: TRBJ2-1; v_gene: TRBV9; abundance: .; CDR3aa: CASSAPSGWDLSYNEQFF
j_gene: TRBJ2-5; v_gene: TRBV11-3; abundance: once; CDR3aa: CASSSPYEAETQYF
j_gene: TRBJ1-5; v_gene: TRBV27; abundance: .; CDR3aa: CASRQGLSNQPQHF
j_gene: TRBJ2-7; v_gene: TRBV11-2; abundance: .; CDR3aa: CASSKGTSYEQYF
j_gene: TRBJ2-1; v_gene: TRBV7-2; abundance: .; CDR3aa: CASSLVASGSEQFF
j_gene: TRBJ1-1; v_gene: TRBV5-4; abundance: .; CDR3aa: CASSLKRGTEAFF
j_gene: TRBJ2-1; v_gene: TRBV28; abundance: .; CDR3aa: CASKPGLAAAEQFF
j_gene: TRBJ1-5; v_gene: TRBV6-6; abundance: few; CDR3aa: CASAGNPPGQGEHF
j_gene: TRBJ2-1; v_gene: TRBV10-1; abundance: .; CDR3aa: CASSAGGEQFF
j_gene: TRBJ2-5; v_gene: TRBV6-7; abundance: .; CDR3aa: CASIKKIETQYF
j_gene: TRBJ2-1; v_gene: TRBV7-9; abundance: .; CDR3aa: CASSPGLAGNNEQFF
j_gene: TRBJ1-5; v_gene: TRBV27; abundance: .; CDR3aa: CASSVTVPSNQPQHF
j_gene: TRBJ2-1; v_gene: TRBV13; abundance: .; CDR3aa: CASSPGGSGSSDEQFF
j_gene: .; v_gene: TRBV6-5; abundance: .; CDR3aa: CASSYLNRGYEQYF
j_gene: TRBJ2-1; v_gene: TRBV7-7; abundance: .; CDR3aa: CASSLEGLAGRGEQFF
j_gene: TRBJ2-3; v_gene: TRBV4-2; abundance: .; CDR3aa: CASSQERGSTGRYTQYF
j_gene: TRBJ2-7; v_gene: TRBV9; abundance: .; CDR3aa: CASSGPGAEQYF
j_gene: TRBJ2-3; v_gene: TRBV30; abundance: medium-sized; CDR3aa: CAWRGRTDTQYF
j_gene: TRBJ1-3; v_gene: TRBV18; abundance: .; CDR3aa: CASSPYGQEVTIYF
j_gene: TRBJ2-7; v_gene: TRBV11-2; abundance: .; CDR3aa: CASSFKDRTARYEQYF
j_gene: TRBJ2-1; v_gene: TRBV4-3; abundance: .; CDR3aa: CASSQDWEATSYNEQFF
j_gene: TRBJ1-5; v_gene: TRBV19; abundance: .; CDR3aa: CASREEGNQPQHF
j_gene: TRBJ2-7; v_gene: TRBV6-5; abundance: .; CDR3aa: CASSYTTQSEQYF
j_gene: TRBJ1-5; v_gene: TRBV10-1; abundance: few; CDR3aa: CASSEALNCF
j_gene: TRBJ1-2; v_gene: TRBV19; abundance: .; CDR3aa: CASRSGTGHTDGYTF
j_gene: TRBJ2-3; v_gene: TRBV13; abundance: .; CDR3aa: CASSLGLVPPDTQYF
j_gene: TRBJ1-2; v_gene: TRBV5-5; abundance: .; CDR3aa: CASSSGRGVGYGYTF
j_gene: TRBJ1-2; v_gene: TRBV21-1; abundance: .; CDR3aa: CASSNPLWQGFGYGYTF
j_gene: TRBJ2-7; v_gene: TRBV27; abundance: .; CDR3aa: CASSYGGVGSYEQYF
j_gene: TRBJ2-7; v_gene: TRBV5-6; abundance: few; CDR3aa: CASSLAVYEQYF